The next 26 T cell receptor beta chains were all read from a single sample in a study of T cell repertoires in cytomegalovirus infection. Each CDR3 protein is one row after TCRdb ran MiXCR on the reads. The data hold roughly 280,000 distinct CDR3 sequences, with roughly 15% observed a single time. Sample: PBMCs. All receptors come from a human donor in good health (CMV status not recorded). Some clones in this sample may be carry-over from other donors' samples.

This clonotype has at least ten counts. This sequence joins TRBV7-2 and TRBJ2-2, with no clear D. Between the trimmed V and J ends, which lost 3 bases and 0 bases, there was a span of 11 bases. The germline V gene has CDR1 SGHTA and CDR2 FQGNSA. The CDR3 totals 16 residues. CDR3 amino acids: CASSFLRPANTGELFF. Written as DNA, the CDR3 is TGTGCCAGCAGCTTTTTACGTCCGGCGAACACCGGGGAGCTGTTTTTT.

This clonotype was picked up many times. This chain uses TRBV7-2 with TRBJ2-3; 12 positions match TRBD2. J gave up 1 base and V 1 base, and 6 bases lay outside the gene matches. Per the germline V gene, CDR1 is SGHTA and CDR2 is FQGNSA. The CDR3 runs 18 residues. The CDR3 protein is CASSLVPPSGRGTDTQYF. CDR3 bases: TGTGCCAGCAGCTTAGTGCCTCCTAGCGGGAGGGGCACAGATACGCAGTATTTT. Using reference TRBV7-2 and TRBJ2-3 for the parts outside the CDR3, the full variable domain is GAGVSQSPSNKVTEKGKDVELRCDPISGHTALYWYRQSLGQGLEFLIYFQGNSAPDKSGLPSDRFSAERTGGSVSTLTIQRTQQEDSAVYLCASSLVPPSGRGTDTQYFGPGTRLTVL.

This clonotype was detected ten times or more. J is TRBJ2-7 and V is TRBV7-2, with 8 positions matching TRBD1. The germline CDR1 and CDR2 sequences are SGHTA and FQGNSA. The junction had 5 bases not matched to a gene; V was cut back by 4 bases and J by 6 bases. There are 13 residues in the CDR3. In nucleotides, the CDR3 is TGTGCCAGCAGCTCGGACAGGGTCCGCGAGCAGTACTTC. This codes for CASSSDRVREQYF.

This clonotype was seen ten or more times. J is TRBJ2-1 and V is TRBV7-6, with a tentative D call TRBD2 (5 bases). Germline assignment: CDR1 SGHVS and CDR2 FNYEAQ. Trimming shortened V by 3 bases and J by 8 bases, and 11 bases separated the two germline ends. The CDR3 is 13 amino acids. The CDR3 coding sequence is TGTGCCAGCAGCTTCAACGTGGAGGATGAGCAGTTCTTC. Translation gives CASSFNVEDEQFF.

This clonotype was found many times. V is TRBV6-5 and J is TRBJ1-2; D is perhaps TRBD1 (5 bases). Trimming removed 6 bases from V and 7 bases from J, with 9 bases in between. Germline loops: CDR1 MNHEY, CDR2 SVGAGI. The CDR3 totals 11 residues. The CDR3 DNA sequence: TGTGCCAGCAGCTCAGGGTTTGGCTACACCTTC. It specifies CASSSGFGYTF.

The rearrangement joins TRBV28 to TRBJ1-5, with a tentative D call TRBD1 (6 bases). The germline CDR1 and CDR2 sequences are MDHEN and SYDVKM. Trimming took off 6 bases at V and 4 bases at J, with 16 bases between the two ends. The CDR3 consists of 15 residues. The CDR3 region is CASSLSGQINQPQHF. The CDR3 nucleotides are TGTGCCAGCAGCCTCTCGGGACAAATTAATCAGCCCCAGCATTTT.

This clonotype came up a few times. The V call is TRBV7-9, the J call TRBJ1-1; possibly TRBD1 for D (6 bases). Germline V gene lookup returns CDR1 SEHNR and CDR2 FQNEAQ (reference sequence). Trimming stripped 5 bases from V and 7 bases from J, with 14 bases between. This CDR3 comprises 13 residues. CDR3 bases: TGTGCCAGCAGCCCGGGACAACATAATGAAGCTTTCTTT. This codes for CASSPGQHNEAFF.

A few counts support this clonotype. The chain carries TRBV10-3 and TRBJ2-7; TRBD2 agrees at 12 bases. Germline assignment: CDR1 ENHRY and CDR2 SYGVKD. This CDR3 region has 15 residues. The V gene end was trimmed by 7 bases and the J gene end by 1 base; junction bases not matched to a gene: 5. The chain's CDR3 is CAIKRLAGDSYEQYF. In nucleotides, the CDR3 is TGTGCCATCAAAAGACTAGCGGGAGATTCCTACGAGCAGTACTTC.

This clonotype was found many times. This rearrangement joins TRBV11-2 to TRBJ1-1; D unresolved. Between the trimmed V and J ends, which lost 5 bases and 5 bases, there was a span of 12 bases. The germline gives CDR1 SGHAT, CDR2 FQNNGV. The CDR3 covers 13 residues. In nucleotides, the CDR3 is TGTGCCAGCAGCCTCAGAGGTGAAACTGAAGCTTTCTTT. It specifies CASSLRGETEAFF. The full variable domain, its missing parts supplied by reference TRBV11-2 and TRBJ1-1, is EAGVAQSPRYKIIEKRQSVAFWCNPISGHATLYWYQQILGQGPKLLIQFQNNGVVDDSQLPKDRFSAERLKGVDSTLKIQPAKLEDSAVYLCASSLRGETEAFFGQGTRLTVV.

This clonotype was counted at least ten times. The chain employs TRBV27 and TRBJ2-2; either TRBD1 or TRBD2 may fit D (5 bases each). Trimming left V 6 bases short and J 6 bases short, with 17 bases between. The CDR3 extends over 15 amino acids. The germline V gene has CDR1 MNHEY and CDR2 SMNVEV (reference sequence). CDR3 residues: CASRPGRWGPGELFF. The CDR3 DNA follows: TGTGCCAGCAGACCCGGAAGATGGGGACCCGGGGAGCTGTTTTTT.

This clonotype was seen ten or more times. This chain links TRBV7-2 with TRBJ2-5; 13 nucleotides line up with TRBD2. Germline values: CDR1 SGHTA, CDR2 FQGNSA. Trimming removed 2 bases from V and 3 bases from J; junction bases left unmatched: 6. The CDR3 has 17 residues. CDR3 bases: TGTGCCAGCAGCTTAAACTTGGGACTAGCGGGGAAAGAGACCCAGTACTTC. Residues: CASSLNLGLAGKETQYF.

The chain combines TRBV6-2 or TRBV6-3 with TRBJ1-1, with a weak D call TRBD1 (6 bases). Germline V gene data show CDR1 as MNHEY and CDR2 as SVGEGT. The ends were cut back, 7 bases at V and 4 bases at J, with 16 bases in the middle. The CDR3 contains 14 residues. CDR3 DNA sequence: TGTGCCAGCAAGCAAGGGATAGGGGGCACTGAAGCTTTCTTT. Encoded protein: CASKQGIGGTEAFF.

This clonotype was observed at least ten times. The CDR3 sequence is CASSPGTLATGELFF. CDR3 in DNA: TGTGCCAGTAGTCCCGGGACTCTAGCCACCGGGGAGCTGTTTTTT. The chain recombines TRBV19 with TRBJ2-2; tentative D call: TRBD2 (6 bases). In germline, CDR1 is LNHDA, CDR2 SQIVND (reference sequence). The V end was cut by 5 bases, the J end by 4 bases, with 14 bases between. The CDR3 spans 15 residues.

This clonotype was counted many times. The chain combines TRBV7-2 with TRBJ1-1; D not certain. This CDR3 is built from 13 residues. Trimming shortened V by 5 bases and J by 4 bases, and 11 bases separated the two germline ends. The V gene's germline CDR1 is SGHTA and CDR2 FQGNSA. The CDR3 DNA follows: TGTGCCAGCAGCATAGGACTCCTCACTGAAGCTTTCTTT. Translation: CASSIGLLTEAFF.

This clonotype was counted only a few times. The chain couples TRBV6-1 to TRBJ2-5, with D unresolved. Germline CDR1 reads MNHNS; CDR2 reads SASEGT. The CDR3 is 15 amino acids. V was cut by 2 bases and J by 5 bases, with 15 bases left in between. Here the CDR3 reads CASSEWNSLTETQYF. The DNA of the CDR3 is TGTGCCAGCAGTGAATGGAACAGCCTCACGGAGACCCAGTACTTC.

This clonotype was seen ten or more times. The chain combines TRBV7-3 with TRBJ2-3; D unresolved. The germline V and J ends were trimmed by 5 bases and 0 bases, with 9 bases remaining between them. The CDR3 is made up of 14 amino acids. CDR1 and CDR2 (germline): SGHTA, FQGTGA. CDR3 coding DNA: TGTGCCAGCAGCACTACCGCAAGCACAGATACGCAGTATTTT. Its protein is CASSTTASTDTQYF. The full variable domain, in which reference TRBV7-3 and TRBJ2-3 provide the parts outside the CDR3, is GAGVSQTPSNKVTEKGKYVELRCDPISGHTALYWYRQSLGQGPEFLIYFQGTGAADDSGLPNDRFFAVRPEGSVSTLKIQRTERGDSAVYLCASSTTASTDTQYFGPGTRLTVL.

In this sample, this clonotype turned up many times. This chain uses TRBV7-9 with TRBJ1-4, with D perhaps TRBD1 (5 bases). The germline V gene encodes CDR1 SEHNR and CDR2 FQNEAQ (reference sequence). Trimming took 4 bases from V and 0 from J, leaving 9 bases between them. The CDR3 has 15 amino acids. The CDR3 protein is CASSSDSPTNEKLFF. CDR3 DNA: TGTGCCAGCAGCTCCGACAGCCCAACTAATGAAAAACTGTTTTTT.

This clonotype was seen only a few times. The chain recombines TRBV2 with TRBJ1-2; D gene ambiguous. The germline V gene has CDR1 SNHLY and CDR2 FYNNEI. The CDR3 extends over 13 amino acids. V dropped 0 bases and J dropped 8 bases, with 10 bases sitting between them. CDR3 DNA: TGTGCCAGCAGTGAAGCACAGCGTGCGGGCTACACCTTC. It encodes CASSEAQRAGYTF. Combining the CDR3 with reference TRBV2 and TRBJ1-2 gives the whole variable domain EPEVTQTPSHQVTQMGQEVILRCVPISNHLYFYWYRQILGQKVEFLVSFYNNEISEKSEIFDDQFSVERPDGSNFTLKIRSTKLEDSAMYFCASSEAQRAGYTFGSGTRLTVV.

At least ten counts were recorded for this clonotype. The chain employs TRBV7-8 and TRBJ1-5; 7 bases are a match to TRBD1. V lost 4 bases to trimming and J lost 2 bases; unmatched junction nucleotides: 17. CDR3 length equals 19 residues. Germline V gives CDR1 SGHVS, CDR2 FQNEAQ. CDR3 in DNA: TGTGCCAGCAGCTCCACGCCAATTGACAGGGAATATGGCAATCAGCCCCAGCATTTT. It is translated as CASSSTPIDREYGNQPQHF.

This clonotype turned up a few times. The chain's CDR3 is CASSAPPGLAGGETYEQYF. The CDR3 DNA sequence: TGTGCCAGCAGCGCCCCCCCGGGACTAGCGGGGGGTGAAACATACGAGCAGTACTTC. The gene calls are TRBV9 and TRBJ2-7; 15 bases align to TRBD2. The CDR3 is made up of 19 amino acids. Germline V gene lookup returns CDR1 SGDLS and CDR2 YYNGEE. V was pared by 3 bases and J by 4 bases, with 14 bases of the junction left unmatched.

This clonotype was recorded at least ten times. The gene calls are TRBV6-2 or TRBV6-3 and TRBJ2-2; D is unclear. CDR3 length: 13 amino acids. Germline loops: CDR1 MNHEY, CDR2 SVGEGT. Trimming shortened V by 3 bases and J by 3 bases, and 5 bases separated the two germline ends. The CDR3 spells CASSYTDTGELFF. The DNA for the CDR3 is TGTGCCAGCAGTTATACCGACACCGGGGAGCTGTTTTTT.

The table lists this clonotype with many counts. The chain uses TRBV7-2 and TRBJ2-7; unclear D gene. CDR1 is SGHTA and CDR2 is FQGNSA in the germline V gene. The germline V and J ends were trimmed by 3 bases and 3 bases, with 6 bases remaining between them. This CDR3 has 12 residues. CDR3 nucleotides: TGTGCCAGCAGCTTTCAGCGCTACGAGCAGTACTTC. Translating it yields CASSFQRYEQYF.

This clonotype was seen a few times. The chain couples TRBV20-1 to TRBJ2-3; TRBD1 or TRBD2 may be the D gene (5 bases each). Trimming took 5 bases from V and 0 from J, leaving 15 bases between them. This CDR3 comprises 15 residues. Germline-derived CDR1 and CDR2 are DFQATT and SNEGSKA (reference sequence). CDR3 loop: CSAQPYRTSTDTQYF. CDR3 DNA sequence: TGCAGTGCTCAGCCCTACAGGACTAGCACAGATACGCAGTATTTT.

This clonotype came up many times. The V call is TRBV4-1, the J call TRBJ2-1, with D perhaps matching TRBD1 or TRBD2 (7 bases each). Germline CDR1 reads MGHRA; CDR2 reads YSYEKL. The V end was cut by 5 bases, the J end by 5 bases, with 13 bases between. CDR3 length: 14 amino acids. The DNA for the CDR3 is TGCGCCAGCAGCTCAGGGGGGAGGGACAATGAGCAGTTCTTC. Residues: CASSSGGRDNEQFF.

In its sample, this clonotype was seen a few times. V and J are TRBV4-3 and TRBJ2-5, with D possibly matching TRBD2 (5 bases). This CDR3 is built from 13 residues. Trimming took 2 bases from V and 5 from J, leaving 9 bases between them. CDR1 and CDR2 (germline): LGHNA, YSLEER. CDR3 amino acids: CASSQSPGETQYF. CDR3 DNA sequence: TGCGCCAGCAGCCAAAGCCCGGGGGAGACCCAGTACTTC.

This clonotype was seen a few times. The chain combines TRBV15 with TRBJ2-2; the D gene is possibly TRBD2 (5 bases). V dropped 6 bases and J dropped 3 bases, with 14 bases sitting between them. The CDR3 extends over 15 amino acids. From germline, CDR1 is LNHNV and CDR2 YYDKDF (reference sequence). The CDR3 DNA reads as TGTGCCACCAGGTACTCGGACTTAGACACCGGGGAGCTGTTTTTT. Translating gives CATRYSDLDTGELFF.